This T cell receptor (beta chain) was sequenced during a study of CD8 T cells in Susac syndrome. Roughly 0.45 to 1 ug RNA was reverse transcribed with random hexamers. TCR beta CDR3 was amplified by immunoSEQ multiplex PCR. This amplification extended across 54 Vbeta and 13 Jbeta segments. TCRdb processed the immunoSEQ multiplex PCR reads anew with MiXCR; each CDR3 protein has one entry. The sample has around 230,000 distinct CDR3 sequences; roughly 96% are singletons. Points on this clonotype: What it recognizes is unknown.

From germline, CDR1 is LGHDT and CDR2 YNNKEL (reference sequence). The CDR3 has 13 amino acids. Between the trimmed V and J ends, which lost 3 bases and 9 bases, there was a span of 11 bases. TCR beta from blood CD8+ and CD4+ T cells was sequenced. The multiple sclerosis controls comprised treatment-naive patients whose relapsing-remitting disease was stable or active. Notes on the study in general: The study's TCR sequencing and HLA analysis covered a relatively small number of individuals, and the study acknowledged this.

The chain has TRBV3-1 and TRBJ2-2; tentatively, D is TRBD1 (5 bases). The sequence came from a human donor with multiple sclerosis. Sequencing was carried out using CD4+ T cells from PBMCs. The CDR3 reads CASSQQGRRELFF. CDR3 nucleotide sequence: TGTGCCAGCAGCCAGCAGGGCCGGAGGGAGCTGTTTTTT.